The source of this T cell receptor (beta chain) is a study of blood T cells in healthy people across ages. Study results and limitations: Possibly confounding the expanded clonotype changes was the fact that donor CMV status was unknown. Because sorting was not performed, PBMCs prevented conclusive naive versus antigen-experienced comparison.

On this clonotype: The target antigen is unknown.

The germline gives CDR1 MDHEN, CDR2 SYDVKM. V shed 5 bases, J shed 6 bases, and the junction held 8 bases outside the gene matches. The CDR3 has 16 residues. The use of a sample-barcoded 5' primer and a J-beta primer mix characterized a second PCR of about 7 to 12 cycles. Template switching added a 12-random-nucleotide identifier to every cDNA molecule. Via MiXCR, TCRdb re-called the 5' RACE reads, giving one row per CDR3 protein. The sample includes about 1.5 million distinct CDR3 sequences, approximately 38% of them seen just once. The sample was blood. This clonotype originated in a woman aged 18-30 years in good health. The chain joins TRBV28 to TRBJ2-2, with 11 positions matching TRBD1. CDR3 residues: CASSPHGQGASGELFF. As DNA, the CDR3 is TGTGCCAGCAGTCCCCACGGACAGGGGGCGTCCGGGGAGCTGTTTTTT.